The 17 T cell receptor beta chains in this list originate from one sample, sequenced in a study of cytomegalovirus exposure and HLA in healthy donors. PCR used 60 Vbeta primers and 13 Jbeta primers. This table comes from immunoSEQ multiplex PCR, and its TCRdb copy is limited to in-frame clones, with some not included. The profile shows roughly 100,000 clones, approximately 79% of them singletons. The sample taken for sequencing was PBMCs. These receptors came from a man aged 50 to 60 in good health and CMV-seropositive.

The count of this clone is one. The chain uses TRBV29-1 and TRBJ2-5; possibly TRBD2 for D (6 bases). Germline values: CDR1 SQVTM, CDR2 ANQGSEA. This CDR3 has 15 amino acids. The V and J ends lost 0 bases and 6 bases respectively, with 17 bases between them. The CDR3 region has the DNA TGCAGCGTTGAAGATCTTTGGGACTCGGCAAAGACCCAGTACTTC. Its protein product is CSVEDLWDSAKTQYF.

The rearrangement uses TRBV30 and TRBJ2-2; 7 bases line up with TRBD2. With V trimmed by 5 bases and J by 1 base, 4 bases remained unmatched. This CDR3 spans 14 amino acids. The V gene's germline CDR1 is GTSNPN and CDR2 SVGIG (reference sequence). CDR3 in DNA: TGTGCCTGGGGCGAGCGGGGGAACACCGGGGAGCTGTTTTTT. It specifies CAWGERGNTGELFF.

DNA of the CDR3: TGTGCCAGCACCCCAACGGGGGGCGGGGAGCTGTTTTTT. Translating gives CASTPTGGGELFF. The rearrangement joins TRBV27 to TRBJ2-2; 7 bases agree with TRBD2. The V segment lost 7 bases and the J segment 7 bases; nucleotides outside the gene matches: 6. CDR3 length equals 13 residues. Germline V gene lookup returns CDR1 MNHEY and CDR2 SMNVEV (reference sequence).

The chain is built from TRBV28 and TRBJ2-5; D unresolved. With 7 bases removed from V and 4 bases from J, the gap between germline ends came to 10 bases. The CDR3 runs to 12 residues. Germline-derived CDR1 and CDR2 are MDHEN and SYDVKM. CDR3 loop: CASNGYRETQYF. CDR3 DNA sequence: TGTGCCAGCAACGGTTATAGAGAGACCCAGTACTTC. The variable domain in full, with the rest retrieved from reference TRBV28 and TRBJ2-5, is DVKVTQSSRYLVKRTGEKVFLECVQDMDHENMFWYRQDPGLGLRLIYFSYDVKMKEKGDIPEGYSVSREKKERFSLILESASTNQTSMYLCASNGYRETQYFGPGTRLLVL.

The chain couples TRBV11-3 to TRBJ2-1; the match to TRBD2 covers 9 bases. V lost 5 bases, J lost 7 bases, and 15 bases stayed unmatched. The CDR3 has 17 amino acids. Germline V CDR1 and CDR2: SGHNT, YENEEA. In nucleotides, the CDR3 is TGTGCCAGCAGCCATGCCGCGCTAGCGGGGATTTGGAATGAGCAGTTCTTC. It yields the protein CASSHAALAGIWNEQFF. Looking up the rest from reference TRBV11-3 and TRBJ2-1 gives the full variable domain: EAGVVQSPRYKIIEKKQPVAFWCNPISGHNTLYWYLQNLGQGPELLIRYENEEAVDDSQLPKDRFSAERLKGVDSTLKIQPAELGDSAVYLCASSHAALAGIWNEQFFGPGTRLTVL.

The CDR3 here is CASSAQGNQPQHF. CDR3 bases: TGTGCCAGCAGTGCCCAGGGGAATCAGCCCCAGCATTTT. This chain links TRBV6-1 with TRBJ1-5, with D perhaps TRBD1 (6 bases). Germline V gene data show CDR1 as MNHNS and CDR2 as SASEGT. Trimming took off 4 bases at V and 4 bases at J, with 8 bases between the two ends. The CDR3 is 13 amino acids.

The CDR3 loop is CATSYSTSTDTQYF. The CDR3, as DNA: TGTGCCACCAGCTACAGTACTAGCACAGATACGCAGTATTTT. The chain couples TRBV15 to TRBJ2-3; D is unresolved. The CDR3 contains 14 residues. Germline lookup yields CDR1 LNHNV and CDR2 YYDKDF (reference sequence). The V and J ends lost 5 bases and 0 bases respectively, with 9 bases between them.

DNA of the CDR3: TGTGCCACCAGCAGAGGGCGGGGCGGGGAGACCCAGTACTTC. It is translated as CATSRGRGGETQYF. The chain employs TRBV15 and TRBJ2-5, with a tentative D call TRBD2 (6 bases). Trimming removed 1 base at V and 5 bases at J, with 11 bases between. Germline-derived CDR1 and CDR2 are LNHNV and YYDKDF (reference sequence). The length of the CDR3 is 14 residues.

This clone was counted a few times. The rearrangement uses TRBV19 and TRBJ2-2; D may be TRBD2 (6 bases). The CDR3 is 15 residues long. Per germline, CDR1 LNHDA and CDR2 SQIVND (reference sequence). V lost 1 base, J lost 5 bases, and 11 bases lay in between. The CDR3 DNA sequence: TGTGCCAGTAGTATAGTCGGAGGGAGGACCGGGGAGCTGTTTTTT. This sequence encodes CASSIVGGRTGELFF.

CDR3 sequence reads: CASRQSLVYGYTF. The CDR3 coding sequence is TGTGCCAGCAGGCAATCCTTAGTCTATGGCTACACCTTC. The chain uses TRBV28 and TRBJ1-2, with no clear D. Germline CDR1 reads MDHEN; CDR2 reads SYDVKM. The CDR3 runs to 13 residues. Deletions cut 6 bases from V and 4 bases from J, with 12 bases between.

This clone has only a few counts. This chain uses TRBV28 with TRBJ1-4, with D perhaps TRBD1 (5 bases). The CDR3 runs to 15 residues. Trimming left V 6 bases short and J 5 bases short, with 16 bases between. Germline CDR1 reads MDHEN; CDR2 reads SYDVKM. Here the CDR3 reads CASRPGGNGNEKLFF. In DNA form, the CDR3 reads TGTGCCAGCAGGCCCGGGGGGAATGGGAATGAAAAACTGTTTTTT.

The chain is built from TRBV5-4 and TRBJ2-4; 8 nucleotides match TRBD1. The trim removed 3 bases at V and 0 bases at J, leaving 8 bases unmatched. Germline V gives CDR1 SGHNT, CDR2 YYREEE (reference sequence). The CDR3 totals 17 residues. CDR3 sequence: CASSSPDRGLAKNIQYF. The CDR3 nucleotides are TGTGCCAGCAGCTCCCCCGACAGGGGTCTAGCCAAAAACATTCAGTACTTC.

V and J are TRBV19 and TRBJ1-5, with 12 bases that match TRBD1. Unmatched junction bases numbered 6, after V lost 6 bases and J lost 0 bases. Germline values: CDR1 LNHDA, CDR2 SQIVND (reference sequence). The CDR3 contains 17 residues. This CDR3 reads CASRRDRGPVSNQPQHF. In DNA, the CDR3 is TGTGCCAGTAGGAGGGACAGGGGGCCAGTTAGCAATCAGCCCCAGCATTTT.

This clone was recorded once. The chain is built from TRBV6-1 and TRBJ2-7, with no clear D. This CDR3 has 13 amino acids. The V end lost 7 bases, the J end lost 7 bases, and 17 bases lay between the germline ends. Germline V gene sequence: CDR1 MNHNS, CDR2 SASEGT. This chain's CDR3 is CASKPRRSGEQYF. The CDR3 region has the DNA TGTGCCAGCAAACCCCGTAGATCAGGAGAGCAGTACTTC.

V and J are TRBV28 and TRBJ2-7; D is perhaps TRBD1 (6 bases). Germline loops: CDR1 MDHEN, CDR2 SYDVKM. This CDR3 region has 17 residues. V lost 6 bases and J 0 bases, leaving 21 bases between the germline ends. The CDR3 sequence: CASRRRAHRAFSYEQYF. CDR3 bases: TGTGCCAGCAGGCGTAGGGCACACAGGGCTTTCTCCTACGAGCAGTACTTC.

The chain couples TRBV6-4 to TRBJ2-1, with 9 bases lining up with TRBD1. Germline CDR1 reads MRHNA; CDR2 reads SNTAGT. After removal of 5 bases from V and 8 bases from J, the junction contained 10 bases not matched to a gene. The CDR3 is 15 amino acids. CDR3 sequence: CASSIQGAEGHEQFF. The DNA for the CDR3 is TGTGCCAGCAGTATACAGGGGGCCGAGGGCCATGAGCAGTTCTTC.

The chain combines TRBV4-3 with TRBJ2-7; 7 nucleotides line up with TRBD1. V trimming: 0 bases; J trimming: 0 bases; junction bases outside the gene matches: 5. Germline V lookup: CDR1 LGHNA, CDR2 YSLEER. The CDR3 runs 16 residues. Here the CDR3 reads CASSQDRTGVSYEQYF. CDR3 nucleotide sequence: TGCGCCAGCAGCCAAGACAGGACAGGAGTCTCCTACGAGCAGTACTTC.